This T cell receptor beta chain was recovered during a study of metastatic and nonmetastatic thyroid tumors. Study-wide background: Repertoires were compared across blood and tumor or nodule tissue from malignant and benign thyroid patients. Study-level results: As reported, TCR beta diversity in blood and tumor was significantly higher in malignant thyroid tumors than in benign nodules.

In the authors' workflow: The authors used CDR3 differences across clinicopathological groups to build a distant-metastasis classifier for papillary thyroid cancer. MiXCR reprocessed the PCR reads for TCRdb. The V and J calls here are based on TCRdb, not the publication. This sample yields tens of thousands of clones, of which under 25% are seen a single time; around 3.4% belongs to the top ten. Ten or more counts support this clone. Its antigen is still unknown. No patient had received any treatment before thyroid surgery. V shed 1 base, J shed 6 bases, and the junction held 7 bases outside the gene matches. The germline V gene has CDR1 SGHAT and CDR2 FQNNGV. This CDR3 has 15 amino acids.

Material: blood. The chain has TRBV11-2 and TRBJ2-3, with TRBD2 matching 7 bases. The clonotype was recovered from a male donor with papillary thyroid cancer or a benign thyroid nodule (not recorded which). Some clones in this sample may be carry-over from other donors' samples. The CDR3 here is CASSLGGSASDTQYF. CDR3 bases: TGTGCCAGCAGCTTAGGCGGGAGTGCATCTGATACGCAGTATTTT.